The 20 T cell receptor beta chains below all came from one sample that was sequenced in a study of blood T cell repertoires in COVID-19. Clones were sequenced by immunoSEQ multiplex PCR, and TCRdb holds only the in-frame ones, with some missing. This sample has more than 110,000 clones, with approximately 80% found just once. The sample consisted of peripheral blood. Every receptor here comes from a human donor in a cohort sampled during active COVID-19.

The V call is TRBV9, the J call TRBJ1-6; D is unresolved. V was pared by 0 bases and J by 6 bases, with 16 bases between. CDR1 and CDR2 (germline): SGDLS, YYNGEE. This CDR3 contains 17 residues. CDR3 in amino acids: CASSVAPSGLGNSPLHF. The CDR3 DNA follows: TGTGCCAGCAGCGTAGCCCCGAGTGGCCTAGGTAATTCACCCCTCCACTTT.

The CDR3 coding sequence is TGTGCCACAAGCCGGACAGGGACAGGTCAGCCCCAGCATTTT. It is translated as CATSRTGTGQPQHF. The chain couples TRBV19 to TRBJ1-5; 8 positions agree with TRBD1. Germline CDR1 and CDR2: LNHDA and SQIVND (reference sequence). The CDR3 covers 14 residues. After removal of 10 bases from V and 6 bases from J, the junction contained 11 bases not matched to a gene.

This clone was observed once. This chain links TRBV5-8 with TRBJ1-1; tentative D call: TRBD1 (6 bases). Trimming took off 5 bases at V and 0 bases at J, with 14 bases between the two ends. CDR3 length: 15 residues. Germline CDR1 and CDR2: SGHTS and YDEGEE. The CDR3 here is CASSPWRGLNTEAFF. DNA for the CDR3: TGTGCCAGCAGTCCTTGGCGGGGGCTGAACACTGAAGCTTTCTTT. The variable domain in full, with the rest retrieved from reference TRBV5-8 and TRBJ1-1, is EAGVTQSPTHLIKTRGQQATLRCSPISGHTSVYWYQQALGLGLQFLLWYDEGEERNRGNFPPRFSGRQFPNYSSELNVNALELEDSALYLCASSPWRGLNTEAFFGQGTRLTVV.

The chain links TRBV15 to TRBJ1-2; unclear D gene. Trimming removed 0 bases at V and 3 bases at J, with 11 bases between. The germline CDR1 and CDR2 sequences are LNHNV and YYDKDF (reference sequence). This CDR3 region has 15 residues. The CDR3 is CATSREVQTDYGYTF. In DNA form, the CDR3 reads TGTGCCACCAGCAGAGAAGTCCAAACGGACTATGGCTACACCTTC.

The gene calls are TRBV6-6 and TRBJ2-3; 7 bases are a match to TRBD2. This CDR3 region has 15 residues. Per germline, CDR1 MNHNY and CDR2 SVGAGI (reference sequence). Trimming took 6 bases from V and 4 from J; bases not matched to a gene: 10. CDR3 in DNA: TGTGCCAGCAGGGAAAGCGGGGTTCTTTCAGATACGCAGTATTTT. Residues: CASRESGVLSDTQYF.

V is TRBV7-9 and J is TRBJ2-7; 7 bases align to TRBD1. This CDR3 region has 14 residues. Germline loops: CDR1 SEHNR, CDR2 FQNEAQ (reference sequence). The trim removed 1 base at V and 3 bases at J, leaving 3 bases unmatched. Here the CDR3 DNA reads TGTGCCAGCAGCTTAGGGAGGACAGGCTACGAGCAGTACTTC. The encoded protein is CASSLGRTGYEQYF.

The chain is built from TRBV7-2 and TRBJ1-2, with no clear D. Per the germline V gene, CDR1 is SGHTA and CDR2 is FQGNSA. The germline V and J ends were trimmed by 5 bases and 7 bases, with 11 bases remaining between them. The CDR3 covers 12 residues. CDR3 nucleotide sequence: TGTGCCAGCAGCCCCGCGTCTGGTGGCTACACCTTC. Its translation: CASSPASGGYTF. Full variable domain (remainder filled in from reference TRBV7-2 and TRBJ1-2): GAGVSQSPSNKVTEKGKDVELRCDPISGHTALYWYRQSLGQGLEFLIYFQGNSAPDKSGLPSDRFSAERTGGSVSTLTIQRTQQEDSAVYLCASSPASGGYTFGSGTRLTVV.

This chain links TRBV30 with TRBJ2-3; the match to TRBD1 covers 8 bases. The CDR3 covers 17 residues. Germline values: CDR1 GTSNPN, CDR2 SVGIG (reference sequence). Trimming cost V 1 base and J 0 bases; bases outside gene matches: 9. The CDR3: CAWSAGYRGFSTDTQYF. DNA of the CDR3: TGTGCCTGGAGTGCGGGGTACAGGGGGTTCAGCACAGATACGCAGTATTTT.

This sequence joins TRBV10-3 and TRBJ2-7; 8 bases match TRBD1. The CDR3 length is 14 residues. The ends lost 6 bases at V and 0 bases at J; junction bases unmatched: 4. Germline lookup yields CDR1 ENHRY and CDR2 SYGVKD. The CDR3 nucleotides are TGTGCCATCAGGGGACAGGCCAACTCCTACGAGCAGTACTTC. Translation gives CAIRGQANSYEQYF.

The CDR3 DNA reads as TGTGCCACCAGCAGAGATCTTGGGACAGGGGGCATCGAGCAGTACTTC. Translating gives CATSRDLGTGGIEQYF. The rearrangement links TRBV15 to TRBJ2-7, with 12 nucleotides matching TRBD1. CDR3 length: 16 residues. The trim removed 0 bases at V and 6 bases at J, leaving 6 bases unmatched. Germline CDR1 is LNHNV and CDR2 is YYDKDF (reference sequence).

The CDR3 nucleotides are TGCGCCAGCAGCTCAGCGGGGCAGGGAATAGATACGCAGTATTTT. It specifies CASSSAGQGIDTQYF. The chain has TRBV5-1 and TRBJ2-3; 7 bases match TRBD2. Germline CDR1 is SGHRS and CDR2 is YFSETQ. The CDR3 runs 15 residues. The junction had 9 bases not matched to a gene; V was cut back by 3 bases and J by 5 bases.

The chain employs TRBV7-9 and TRBJ2-5, with 7 bases that match TRBD1. The CDR3 is 14 amino acids. Germline V CDR1 and CDR2: SEHNR, FQNEAQ (reference sequence). V lost 5 bases, J lost 2 bases, and 5 bases stayed unmatched. The CDR3 coding sequence is TGTGCCAGCAGCCCTGGGACAGCACAAGAGACCCAGTACTTC. This sequence encodes CASSPGTAQETQYF.

This chain links TRBV19 with TRBJ2-1; 9 bases match TRBD2. J gave up 2 bases and V 3 bases, and 5 bases lay outside the gene matches. CDR3 size: 16 residues. Germline V CDR1 and CDR2: LNHDA, SQIVND (reference sequence). CDR3 nucleotide sequence: TGTGCCAGTAGTATTAGCGGGGGCGATACCTACAATGAGCAGTTCTTC. Translating gives CASSISGGDTYNEQFF.

The chain carries TRBV4-3 and TRBJ2-7, with 15 bases identical to TRBD2. Looked up from germline, CDR1 is LGHNA and CDR2 is YSLEER. The CDR3 consists of 22 residues. V gave up 0 bases and J gave up 5 bases; unmatched junction bases: 20. The CDR3 region is CASSQETGAGLAGGPGNDEQYF. CDR3 DNA: TGCGCCAGCAGCCAAGAGACAGGGGCCGGACTAGCGGGGGGGCCTGGGAATGACGAGCAGTACTTC.

The rearrangement links TRBV6-2 or TRBV6-3 to TRBJ2-7, with a possible D match to TRBD1 (6 bases). The CDR3 contains 16 residues. From germline, CDR1 is MNHEY and CDR2 SVGEGT. V lost 1 base and J 2 bases, leaving 15 bases between the germline ends. The CDR3 is CASSYFRGRITYEQYF. The CDR3 DNA is TGTGCCAGCAGTTACTTCAGGGGCCGGATTACCTACGAGCAGTACTTC.

This chain links TRBV25-1 with TRBJ1-5; 9 nucleotides match TRBD1. Germline CDR1 reads MGHDK; CDR2 reads SYGVNS. CDR3 length: 15 residues. V gave up 3 bases and J gave up 5 bases; unmatched junction bases: 5. The CDR3 reads CASSDGTGQYQPQHF. CDR3 DNA sequence: TGTGCCAGCAGTGATGGGACAGGGCAATATCAGCCCCAGCATTTT.

This chain connects TRBV19 to TRBJ2-2; 7 bases match TRBD1. There are 14 residues in the CDR3. The V and J ends lost 10 bases and 1 base, in that order; junction bases with no gene match: 6. The germline gives CDR1 LNHDA, CDR2 SQIVND (reference sequence). The CDR3 DNA reads as TGTGCCACTTGGGGACAGATGAACACCGGGGAGCTGTTTTTT. This codes for CATWGQMNTGELFF.

As DNA, the CDR3 is TGCGCCAGCAGCCCACGTAATGACAGGGCCACTGAAGCTTTCTTT. Amino acid sequence: CASSPRNDRATEAFF. The chain employs TRBV4-3 and TRBJ1-1; 7 bases fit TRBD1. CDR3 length: 15 residues. J gave up 4 bases and V 4 bases, and 9 bases lay outside the gene matches. Germline V lookup: CDR1 LGHNA, CDR2 YSLEER.

The chain has TRBV7-2 and TRBJ1-2; D is perhaps TRBD1 (6 bases). The CDR3 is 14 residues long. Germline V gene sequence: CDR1 SGHTA, CDR2 FQGNSA. The ends were cut back, 1 base at V and 4 bases at J, with 10 bases in the middle. The CDR3 protein is CASSLGVGAYGYTF. The DNA for the CDR3 is TGTGCCAGCAGCTTAGGGGTGGGGGCCTATGGCTACACCTTC.

This chain links TRBV3-1 (or the pseudogene TRBV3-2) with TRBJ1-2, with 10 nucleotides matching TRBD1. J was trimmed by 0 bases and V by 7 bases; bases with no gene match: 14. Germline CDR1 is LGHDT and CDR2 is YNNKEL (reference sequence). The length of the CDR3 is 18 residues. Here the CDR3 DNA reads TGTGCCAGCACACCGGGTTGGGGACAGGGGTTAGCTAACTATGGCTACACCTTC. This sequence encodes CASTPGWGQGLANYGYTF.